The 11 T cell receptor beta chains below come from one sample, sequenced in a study of blood T cell repertoires in COVID-19. TCRdb keeps only in-frame clones here, not all; method: immunoSEQ multiplex PCR. The sample includes around 200,000 clones, 86% of them seen just once. The sequencing input was PBMCs or T cells enriched from blood (not recorded which). All receptors derive from a woman aged 45 to 65 in a cohort exposed to, infected with or recovered from COVID-19 (not recorded which).

V gene TRBV10-3 combines with J gene TRBJ2-2; the match to TRBD2 covers 7 bases. Per germline, CDR1 ENHRY and CDR2 SYGVKD. V lost 6 bases and J lost 5; bases outside the gene matches: 6. This CDR3 spans 14 amino acids. The CDR3 nucleotides are TGTGCCATCAGGGCCGGGACTACGACCGGGGAGCTGTTTTTT. It specifies CAIRAGTTTGELFF.

V and J are TRBV12-3 or TRBV12-4 and TRBJ2-3; D gene unclear. This CDR3 region has 13 residues. Trimming pared 3 bases from V and 7 bases from J, leaving 11 bases between. This chain's CDR3 is CASSLLGAYTQYF. CDR3 bases: TGTGCCAGCAGTTTGCTAGGAGCATATACGCAGTATTTT.

CDR3 protein: CASSLTPTGLNYGYTF. The CDR3 nucleotides read TGTGCCAGCAGCTTAACCCCAACGGGACTAAACTATGGCTACACCTTC. The V gene is TRBV7-2, the J gene TRBJ1-2; D might be TRBD1 (5 bases). V was clipped by 2 bases and J by 2 bases, with 15 bases between them. The length of the CDR3 is 16 residues. The germline gives CDR1 SGHTA, CDR2 FQGNSA.

The J gene is TRBJ1-1, the V gene TRBV28; TRBD1 might be the D (6 bases). The CDR3 runs 12 residues. Germline CDR1 and CDR2: MDHEN and SYDVKM. V lost 6 bases and J lost 8, with 13 bases in between. CDR3 residues: CASSSRQGEAFF. CDR3 coding DNA: TGTGCCAGCAGCTCACGGCAGGGGGAAGCTTTCTTT.

V gene TRBV9 combines with J gene TRBJ2-3, with TRBD2 matching 10 bases. The CDR3 spans 21 residues. Germline lookup yields CDR1 SGDLS and CDR2 YYNGEE. With 5 bases clipped from V and 4 bases from J, the junction kept 25 bases outside the gene matches. The CDR3 DNA reads TGTGCCAGCAGAACAAATCAGGGAAAGTGGAGCGGGGGGGCCTTCCCAGATACGCAGTATTTT. It codes for CASRTNQGKWSGGAFPDTQYF.

The table lists this clone with a few counts. The V and J genes are TRBV19 and TRBJ1-6; D remains unclear. Deletions cut 10 bases from V and 9 bases from J, with 22 bases between. This CDR3 is 15 amino acids long. CDR1 is LNHDA, CDR2 SQIVND, per germline (reference sequence). In DNA, the CDR3 is TGTGCCACTTCCCGGTCGGGTCGGGGAAGTTCACCCCTCCACTTT. This codes for CATSRSGRGSSPLHF. Using reference TRBV19 and TRBJ1-6 for the parts outside the CDR3, the full variable domain is DGGITQSPKYLFRKEGQNVTLSCEQNLNHDAMYWYRQDPGQGLRLIYYSQIVNDFQKGDIAEGYSVSREKKESFPLTVTSAQKNPTAFYLCATSRSGRGSSPLHFGNGTRLTVT.

The genes are TRBV9 and TRBJ2-2; 11 bases line up with TRBD2. Looked up from germline, CDR1 is SGDLS and CDR2 is YYNGEE. This CDR3 spans 18 amino acids. The V and J ends lost 5 bases and 6 bases, in that order; junction bases with no gene match: 15. The DNA for the CDR3 is TGTGCCAGCAGAAAAGCTAGCGGGGGGCCAACAATGGCCGGGGAGCTGTTTTTT. Protein sequence: CASRKASGGPTMAGELFF.

Only one count was recorded for this clone. The chain uses TRBV24-1 and TRBJ1-5; 10 bases match TRBD1. V dropped 9 bases and J dropped 4; count of bases not matched to a gene: 5. The CDR3 sequence is 14 residues long. Germline loops: CDR1 KGHDR, CDR2 SFDVKD. CDR3 sequence (DNA): TGTGCCACCCGGGACAGGGGTCAAAATCAGCCCCAGCATTTT. Its translation: CATRDRGQNQPQHF.

This sequence joins TRBV28 and TRBJ2-2; D possibly corresponds to TRBD1 (5 bases). From germline, CDR1 is MDHEN and CDR2 SYDVKM. V gave up 6 bases and J gave up 4 bases, with 12 bases separating them. The CDR3 contains 14 residues. The CDR3 bases are TGTGCCAGCAGCCAGGGAATTGCCACCGGGGAGCTGTTTTTT. The encoded protein is CASSQGIATGELFF.

The rearrangement links TRBV10-1 to TRBJ2-1, with TRBD1 matching 10 bases. CDR1 WNHNN and CDR2 SYGVQD come from the germline V gene (reference sequence). This CDR3 has 13 residues. V lost 1 base, J lost 16 bases, and 7 bases stayed unmatched. The CDR3 sequence is CASSEYSTGGLFF. The CDR3 coding sequence is TGCGCCAGCAGTGAGTATTCGACAGGGGGCCTCTTCTTC.

The chain recombines TRBV10-2 with TRBJ1-1, with 7 bases aligning to TRBD1. Germline CDR1 is WSHSY and CDR2 is SAAADI. V dropped 6 bases and J dropped 7; count of bases not matched to a gene: 11. The CDR3 extends over 14 amino acids. DNA for the CDR3: TGCGCCAGCAGGGATACTCAGGACAGGATTGAAGCTTTCTTT. Translated, it gives CASRDTQDRIEAFF.